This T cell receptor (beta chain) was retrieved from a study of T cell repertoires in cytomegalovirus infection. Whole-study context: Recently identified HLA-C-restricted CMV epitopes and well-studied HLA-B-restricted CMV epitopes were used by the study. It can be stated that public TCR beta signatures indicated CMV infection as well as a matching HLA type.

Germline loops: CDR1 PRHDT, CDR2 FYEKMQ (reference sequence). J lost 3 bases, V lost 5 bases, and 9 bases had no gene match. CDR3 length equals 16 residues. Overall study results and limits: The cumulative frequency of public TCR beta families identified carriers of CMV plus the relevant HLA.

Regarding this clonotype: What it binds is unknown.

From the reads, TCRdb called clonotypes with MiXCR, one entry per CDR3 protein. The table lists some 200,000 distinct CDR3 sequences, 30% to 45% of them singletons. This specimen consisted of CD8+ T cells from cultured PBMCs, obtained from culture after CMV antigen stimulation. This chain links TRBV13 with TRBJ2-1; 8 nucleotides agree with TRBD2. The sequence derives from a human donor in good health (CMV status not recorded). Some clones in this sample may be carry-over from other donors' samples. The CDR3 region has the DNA TGTGCCAGCAGCCCCATCGGGGGGGAGCGCTACAATGAGCAGTTCTTC. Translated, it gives CASSPIGGERYNEQFF.